The clone carrying this T cell receptor beta chain was counted only a few times. These data belong to a study of blood T cell repertoires in COVID-19. Study-wide background: T cells, B-cell-depleted T cells, or PBMCs supplied cDNA or gDNA.

The ends lost 6 bases at V and 0 bases at J; junction bases unmatched: 11. The CDR3 spans 16 residues. The germline V gene encodes CDR1 MGHDK and CDR2 SYGVNS. Using immunoSEQ multiplex PCR, the repertoire was profiled, and TCRdb retains in-frame clones only, with some absent. The sample has roughly 300,000 clones; around 85% are singletons. The clonotype originates from a woman aged 25 to 39 with COVID-19, enrolled during active disease. The sample comprised peripheral blood. V usage is TRBV25-1 and J usage is TRBJ2-7, with 7 nucleotides matching TRBD1. The CDR3 DNA reads as TGTGCCAGCAGGGAAACCGGGACAGACAGCTCCTACGAGCAGTACTTC. Encoded protein: CASRETGTDSSYEQYF.